This passage covers 12 T cell receptor beta chains from one sample sequenced in a study of T cells in Graves' hyperthyroidism and ophthalmopathy. The CDR3 regions of TCR beta were amplified from RNA transcripts. The HTBI primer set was used in a first-round RT-PCR of the TCR CDR3. TCRdb itself ran the multiplex PCR reads through MiXCR, one entry per CDR3 protein. Of some 340,000 distinct CDR3 sequences listed, roughly 15% are singletons. The sample taken for sequencing was blood. These receptors were obtained from a woman aged 40-49 years with Graves' ophthalmopathy.

There are many counts of this clonotype. The rearrangement uses TRBV7-9 and TRBJ2-1; TRBD2 matches 8 bases. V gave up 1 base and J gave up 7 bases; unmatched junction bases: 6. The CDR3 consists of 15 residues. Germline V gives CDR1 SEHNR, CDR2 FQNEAQ (reference sequence). CDR3 residues: CASSLGSGGPNEQFF. CDR3 nucleotides: TGTGCCAGCAGCTTAGGGTCGGGAGGGCCAAATGAGCAGTTCTTC.

Concerning this clonotype itself: Given a much more abundant clone one base away, this may be a read error. The CDR3 carries no conserved terminal phenylalanine or tryptophan, so it likely arises from a read error. The chain is built from TRBV5-1 and TRBJ2-7, with 15 nucleotides matching TRBD2. Germline CDR1 SGHRS, CDR2 YFSETQ. Trimming took 3 bases from V and 5 from J; bases not matched to a gene: 6. The CDR3 loop spans 16 amino acids. The CDR3 protein is CASSWGLAGGLDEQYL. DNA for the CDR3: TGCGCCAGCAGCTGGGGACTAGCGGGGGGTCTGGACGAGCAGTACCTC.

This clonotype has ten or more counts. The chain links TRBV12-3 or TRBV12-4 to TRBJ2-3; no definite D call. The V and J ends lost 5 bases and 2 bases respectively, with 2 bases between them. This CDR3 has 11 residues. The CDR3 spells CASSDTDTQYF. The CDR3 bases are TGTGCCAGCAGTGACACAGATACGCAGTATTTT.

The V call is TRBV10-3, the J call TRBJ1-3; 7 bases are shared with TRBD1. V lost 5 bases to trimming and J lost 0 bases; unmatched junction nucleotides: 4. Germline V gene lookup returns CDR1 ENHRY and CDR2 SYGVKD. The CDR3 totals 15 residues. CDR3 nucleotide sequence: TGTGCCATCAGTCGGACAGGAGTCTCTGGAAACACCATATATTTT. Amino acids: CAISRTGVSGNTIYF.

This clonotype was seen only a few times. The rearrangement uses TRBV16 and TRBJ1-4; 9 bases agree with TRBD1. CDR1 and CDR2 (germline): KGHSY, FQNENV. The CDR3 totals 13 residues. Trimming removed 4 bases from V and 8 bases from J; junction bases left unmatched: 2. The CDR3 reads CASSRDRVEKLFF. In DNA form, the CDR3 reads TGTGCCAGCAGCCGGGACAGGGTCGAAAAACTGTTTTTT.

The chain uses TRBV11-1 and TRBJ2-3; D perhaps matches TRBD2 (5 bases). The CDR3 has 16 residues. Looked up from germline, CDR1 is SGHAT and CDR2 is FQDESV (reference sequence). The V gene lost 1 base and the J gene lost 4 bases, with 15 bases spanning the gap. The chain's CDR3 is CASSLEAPGSPDTQYF. The CDR3, as DNA: TGTGCCAGCAGCTTAGAGGCCCCGGGATCTCCAGATACGCAGTATTTT. Complete variable domain (other parts from reference TRBV11-1 and TRBJ2-3): EAEVAQSPRYKITEKSQAVAFWCDPISGHATLYWYRQILGQGPELLVQFQDESVVDDSQLPKDRFSAERLKGVDSTLKIQPAELGDSAMYLCASSLEAPGSPDTQYFGPGTRLTVL.

This clonotype was recorded at least ten times. The chain uses TRBV11-3 and TRBJ1-1, with D possibly TRBD1 on 6 matching bases. V dropped 0 bases and J dropped 7 bases, with 15 bases sitting between them. The CDR3 is 15 amino acids. Germline values: CDR1 SGHNT, CDR2 YENEEA. As DNA, the CDR3 is TGTGCCAGCAGCTTAGATCGAAACAGGGTTAGTGAAGCTTTCTTT. Protein: CASSLDRNRVSEAFF.

This clonotype was observed a few times. The chain uses TRBV5-1 and TRBJ2-1; 12 positions match TRBD2. The CDR3 is made up of 15 amino acids. CDR1 and CDR2 (germline): SGHRS, YFSETQ. The ends lost 5 bases at V and 5 bases at J; junction bases unmatched: 5. The CDR3 loop reads CASRRTSGTNNEQFF. As DNA, the CDR3 is TGCGCCAGCAGACGGACTAGCGGGACCAACAATGAGCAGTTCTTC.

This clonotype was observed many times. This sequence joins TRBV27 and TRBJ2-7; 12 nucleotides line up with TRBD2. Germline V gene lookup returns CDR1 MNHEY and CDR2 SMNVEV (reference sequence). This CDR3 is 15 amino acids long. Trimming took 6 bases from V and 5 from J; bases not matched to a gene: 8. The CDR3 region has the DNA TGTGCCAGCAGCCGGGGACTAGCGGGTTTTGACGAGCAGTACTTC. This sequence encodes CASSRGLAGFDEQYF.

The chain uses TRBV9 and TRBJ1-2, with unresolved D. Trimming took off 0 bases at V and 8 bases at J, with 8 bases between the two ends. The CDR3 covers 12 residues. CDR1 SGDLS and CDR2 YYNGEE come from the germline V gene. The CDR3 nucleotides read TGTGCCAGCAGCGTAGGAAATAAGGGCTACACCTTC. Translated, it gives CASSVGNKGYTF.

This clonotype was counted ten times or more. The V call is TRBV27, the J call TRBJ1-1; D is possibly TRBD1 (6 bases). The CDR3 contains 14 residues. Trimming left V 6 bases short and J 1 base short, with 12 bases between. Germline assignment: CDR1 MNHEY and CDR2 SMNVEV (reference sequence). Here the CDR3 reads CASRDQTGNTEAFF. The CDR3 bases are TGTGCCAGCAGGGATCAGACAGGGAACACTGAAGCTTTCTTT.

V is TRBV10-1 and J is TRBJ2-2; 7 bases match TRBD1. Germline CDR1 reads WNHNN; CDR2 reads SYGVQD (reference sequence). CDR3 size: 13 residues. The trim removed 5 bases at V and 7 bases at J, leaving 4 bases unmatched. CDR3 nucleotides: TGCGCCAGCAGTTATCGGGACAGCGGGGAGCTGTTTTTT. The encoded protein is CASSYRDSGELFF.